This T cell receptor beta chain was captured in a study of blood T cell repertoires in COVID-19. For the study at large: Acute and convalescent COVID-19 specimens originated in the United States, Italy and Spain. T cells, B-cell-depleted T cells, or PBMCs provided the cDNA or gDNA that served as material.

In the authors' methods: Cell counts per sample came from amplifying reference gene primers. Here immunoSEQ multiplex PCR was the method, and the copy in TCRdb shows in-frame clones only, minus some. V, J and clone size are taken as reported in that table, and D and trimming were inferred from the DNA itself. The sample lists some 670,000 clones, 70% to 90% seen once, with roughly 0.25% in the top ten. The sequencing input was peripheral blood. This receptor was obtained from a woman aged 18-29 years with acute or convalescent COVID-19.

The CDR3 spells CASTTTGLAGYYEQYF. Here the CDR3 DNA reads TGCGCCAGCACCACAACAGGACTAGCGGGGTACTACGAGCAGTACTTC. The V gene is TRBV23-1, the J gene TRBJ2-7; TRBD2 matches at 12 bases. TRBV23-1 is placed among ORFs of uncertain function. V shed 7 bases, J shed 3 bases, and the junction held 10 bases outside the gene matches. The CDR3 runs to 16 residues.